The T cell receptor (beta chain) described here comes from a study of early T cells in non-severe SARS-CoV-2 infection. Study information: Unpaired chains resulted from sequencing bulk RNA of unsorted whole blood.

This clonotype was seen ten or more times. Its antigen is not known. After removal of 2 bases from V and 10 bases from J, the junction contained 10 bases not matched to a gene. This CDR3 comprises 13 residues. The germline CDR1 and CDR2 sequences are DFQATT and SNEGSKA (reference sequence). Attached unique molecular identifiers marked individual cDNA molecules. Each CDR3 protein is one row after TCRdb ran MiXCR on the 5' RACE reads. Seen here are 25,000 to 35,000 distinct CDR3 sequences, approximately 5% observed once, and the top ten hold roughly 5.4%. General study findings and limits: Sequences matched to VDJdb favored anti-spike CD8 responses, while private and CD4 specificities were missed.

The chain carries TRBV20-1 and TRBJ1-1; 7 bases fit TRBD1. The sequence was collected from an adult who was a healthcare worker with PCR-confirmed SARS-CoV-2 infection or an uninfected control (not recorded which). Source material: whole blood. The CDR3 nucleotides are TGCAGTGCTAGATCTAGGGGGCCTGAGGGAGCTTTCTTT. Protein: CSARSRGPEGAFF.